The next 9 T cell receptor beta chains were all read from a single sample in a study of T-cell memory formation after mild COVID-19. A single record per CDR3 protein comes from TCRdb applying MiXCR to the 5' RACE reads. The sample consists of roughly 560,000 distinct CDR3 sequences, just over 20% of them appearing once. The specimen sequenced was PBMCs or a T cell subset sorted from them (not recorded which). The source of these receptors is an adult woman who had mild COVID-19 (a few samples of this study predate the infection). Cell type and time point are not known.

This clonotype was counted between two and nine times. The rearrangement joins TRBV19 to TRBJ1-5; 9 bases agree with TRBD1. The germline V gene encodes CDR1 LNHDA and CDR2 SQIVND (reference sequence). Trimming at V came to 6 bases and at J to 7 bases, leaving 4 bases not matched to a gene. The CDR3 runs to 13 residues. CDR3 DNA sequence: TGTGCCAGTAGGAGGGACAGGGACCAGCCCCAGCATTTT. Its translation is CASRRDRDQPQHF. Together with reference TRBV19 and TRBJ1-5, the CDR3 gives the full variable domain: DGGITQSPKYLFRKEGQNVTLSCEQNLNHDAMYWYRQDPGQGLRLIYYSQIVNDFQKGDIAEGYSVSREKKESFPLTVTSAQKNPTAFYLCASRRDRDQPQHFGDGTRLSIL.

This clonotype was observed a few times. The chain is built from TRBV12-3 or TRBV12-4 and TRBJ1-4; D gene uncertain. Deletions cut 3 bases from V and 7 bases from J, with 9 bases between. CDR3 length: 13 amino acids. The CDR3: CASSFAEGEKLFF. The CDR3 DNA sequence: TGTGCCAGCAGTTTCGCGGAAGGTGAAAAACTGTTTTTT.

This clonotype was counted a few times. The chain employs TRBV7-2 and TRBJ2-3; perhaps D is TRBD1 or TRBD2 (6 bases each). The CDR3 spans 19 residues. In germline, CDR1 is SGHTA, CDR2 FQGNSA. V lost 5 bases and J lost 3, with 27 bases in between. CDR3 nucleotides: TGTGCCAGCAGCCGAAAAACCCTGGTATGGGGGGCGTCGACAGATACGCAGTATTTT. Protein sequence: CASSRKTLVWGASTDTQYF.

V gene TRBV20-1 combines with J gene TRBJ2-1, with 7 bases matching TRBD2. Germline CDR1 reads DFQATT; CDR2 reads SNEGSKA (reference sequence). The V segment lost 6 bases and the J segment 6 bases; nucleotides outside the gene matches: 8. CDR3 length equals 13 residues. This CDR3 is CSASGGERNEQFF. The DNA for the CDR3 is TGCAGTGCCAGTGGGGGGGAACGCAATGAGCAGTTCTTC.

The chain joins TRBV13 to TRBJ2-3; a weak D match, TRBD1 (8 bases). V was shortened by 9 bases and J by 8 bases, with 21 bases between the two germline ends. The CDR3 spans 14 residues. Germline values: CDR1 PRHDT, CDR2 FYEKMQ (reference sequence). The CDR3 sequence: CASTGGGTWATQYF. For the CDR3, the DNA is TGTGCCAGTACAGGGGGGGGGACCTGGGCTACGCAGTATTTT.

V is TRBV5-1 and J is TRBJ1-2; no definite D call. Trimming took off 0 bases at V and 6 bases at J, with 18 bases between the two ends. The germline CDR1 and CDR2 sequences are SGHRS and YFSETQ. CDR3 size: 16 residues. CDR3 in DNA: TGCGCCAGCAGCTTGGAACTGGCCTCAACCCGGCATGGCTACACCTTC. Translating gives CASSLELASTRHGYTF. Drawing the rest from reference TRBV5-1 and TRBJ1-2, the complete variable domain is KAGVTQTPRYLIKTRGQQVTLSCSPISGHRSVSWYQQTPGQGLQFLFEYFSETQRNKGNFPGRFSGRQFSNSRSEMNVSTLELGDSALYLCASSLELASTRHGYTFGSGTRLTVV.

This chain joins TRBV5-1 and TRBJ2-7, with D maybe TRBD2 (5 bases). The V end lost 0 bases, the J end lost 1 base, and 17 bases lay between the germline ends. Germline-derived CDR1 and CDR2 are SGHRS and YFSETQ. The CDR3 consists of 17 residues. CDR3 region: CASSLVPSSVASYEQYF. The CDR3 nucleotides read TGCGCCAGCAGCTTGGTTCCTAGCTCGGTCGCATCCTACGAGCAGTACTTC.

V gene TRBV15 combines with J gene TRBJ1-1; D is uncertain. Germline CDR1 reads LNHNV; CDR2 reads YYDKDF (reference sequence). V gave up 1 base and J gave up 8 bases, with 11 bases separating them. The length of the CDR3 is 13 residues. In DNA form, the CDR3 reads TGTGCCACCAGCAGAGCCCCGGGGTTAGAAGCTTTCTTT. It specifies CATSRAPGLEAFF.

The V and J genes are TRBV29-1 and TRBJ1-5; D is undetermined. This CDR3 is built from 12 residues. Germline V gives CDR1 SQVTM, CDR2 ANQGSEA. V was cut by 1 base and J by 11 bases, with 12 bases left in between. CDR3 amino acids: CSVEGAGATQHF. The CDR3 DNA sequence: TGCAGCGTTGAAGGGGCCGGCGCTACCCAGCATTTT.